Listed below are T cell receptor beta chains from one sample, sequenced in a study of cytomegalovirus exposure and HLA in healthy donors. Profiled with immunoSEQ multiplex PCR; TCRdb holds only in-frame clones, not every one. Of 150,000 to 200,000 clones in the sample, around 62% were seen once. The sequenced material came from PBMCs. The receptors derive from a man in his forties or fifties in good health and CMV-seronegative. Both conserved end residues are part of each CDR3. The D gene is left open where the match is weak. Size is omitted from some rows. Given values are once, few, many or a class for expanded clones.

clone_size d_call j_call v_call cdr3_aa cdr3_nt
NA NA TRBJ1-1 TRBV6-5 CASSYGHSTEAFF TGTGCCAGCAGTTACGGGCACTCTACTGAAGCTTTCTTT
few TRBD1 TRBJ2-1 TRBV15 CATSPRRQGGEQFF TGTGCCACCAGCCCTCGCCGACAGGGCGGGGAGCAGTTCTTC
NA NA TRBJ1-1 TRBV20-1 CSARGAEAFF TGCAGTGCCAGGGGAGCTGAAGCTTTCTTT
NA TRBD1 TRBJ1-1 TRBV6-1 CASSARTGTGVVNTEAFF TGTGCCAGCAGTGCCAGGACCGGGACAGGGGTAGTGAACACTGAAGCTTTCTTT
NA NA TRBJ2-6 TRBV19 CASSMVRRSGANVLTF TGTGCCAGTAGTATGGTGCGGCGCTCTGGGGCCAACGTCCTGACTTTC
NA NA TRBJ1-1 TRBV5-1 CASGPLMNTEAFF TGCGCCAGCGGTCCACTCATGAACACTGAAGCTTTCTTT
NA TRBD1 TRBJ1-5 TRBV30 CAWREKQGTYNQPQHF TGTGCCTGGAGAGAGAAACAGGGGACCTACAATCAGCCCCAGCATTTT
few TRBD2 TRBJ2-1 TRBV2 CASSEGREGLSRHNEQFF TGTGCCAGCAGTGAAGGGCGGGAGGGCCTGAGTCGGCACAATGAGCAGTTCTTC
NA TRBD1 TRBJ1-1 TRBV19 CASSFTLGQGKTEAFF TGTGCCAGTAGTTTCACTCTCGGACAGGGGAAGACTGAAGCTTTCTTT
NA NA TRBJ2-7 TRBV5-1 CASSRDGVTYEQYF TGCGCCAGCAGCCGCGACGGGGTGACCTACGAGCAGTACTTC
NA NA TRBJ2-1 TRBV30 CAWRSYNEQFF TGTGCCTGGAGATCATACAATGAGCAGTTCTTC
NA TRBD2 TRBJ2-5 TRBV6-1 CASSEPLHTSGGARETQYF TGTGCCAGCAGTGAACCCCTTCACACTAGCGGGGGGGCCCGAGAGACCCAGTACTTC
NA TRBD2 TRBJ2-5 TRBV7-2 CASSYSTGLAGSGTQYF TGTGCCAGCAGCTATAGTACGGGACTAGCGGGGTCCGGGACCCAGTACTTC
few TRBD2 TRBJ2-5 TRBV7-8 CASSLALAGVQETQYF TGTGCCAGCAGCTTAGCCCTAGCGGGCGTACAAGAGACCCAGTACTTC
few TRBD1 TRBJ1-4 TRBV28 CAGGDRFNEKLFF TGTGCCGGCGGGGACAGATTTAATGAAAAACTGTTTTTT
NA TRBD1 TRBJ2-2 TRBV19 CGILPTGETAGELFF TGTGGCATTCTTCCCACAGGGGAAACTGCCGGGGAGCTGTTTTTT
NA TRBD1 TRBJ1-6 TRBV5-4 CASSIRRGQNSPLHF TGTGCCAGCAGCATAAGGCGGGGACAGAATTCACCCCTCCACTTT
few NA TRBJ2-1 TRBV9 CASSGGRAGNEQFF TGTGCCAGCAGCGGAGGGAGAGCTGGCAATGAGCAGTTCTTC
once NA TRBJ2-4 TRBV5-6 CASSKGGNIQYF TGTGCCAGCAGCAAAGGGGGAAACATTCAGTACTTC
NA TRBD1 TRBJ1-2 TRBV9 CASSSLLGTANYGYTF TGTGCCAGCAGCTCACTCTTGGGGACAGCAAACTATGGCTACACCTTC
NA TRBD1 TRBJ2-7 TRBV11-2 CASTLQTGVREQYF TGTGCCAGCACCCTTCAGACAGGGGTTCGGGAGCAGTACTTC
NA TRBD1 TRBJ2-5 TRBV18 CASSPRGDRESQYF TGTGCCAGCTCACCCCGAGGGGACAGGGAATCCCAGTACTTC
NA TRBD1 TRBJ2-2 TRBV6-4 CASSLTGGTTGELFF TGTGCCAGCAGTCTGACAGGGGGCACCACCGGGGAGCTGTTTTTT
NA TRBD2 TRBJ2-1 TRBV5-6 CASSSASGRRRYNEQFF TGTGCCAGCAGCTCAGCTAGCGGGAGAAGGAGATACAATGAGCAGTTCTTC
NA TRBD1 TRBJ2-6 TRBV19 CASSSRGPGANVLTF TGTGCCAGTAGTAGCAGGGGGCCTGGGGCCAACGTCCTGACTTTC
few TRBD2 TRBJ2-2 TRBV4-1 CASSQSPTGGLNTGELFF TGCGCCAGCAGCCAATCGCCTACGGGAGGCCTTAACACCGGGGAGCTGTTTTTT
NA NA TRBJ2-7 TRBV6-5 CASRGLLTYEQYF TGTGCCAGCAGGGGCCTACTTACCTACGAGCAGTACTTC
few NA TRBJ1-6 TRBV5-6 CASTLGGGFLNSPLHF TGTGCCAGCACCCTAGGGGGGGGATTCCTGAATTCACCCCTCCACTTT
NA TRBD2 TRBJ2-1 TRBV6-5 CASRSTSGGPTEQFF TGTGCCAGCAGATCTACTAGCGGGGGGCCCACCGAGCAGTTCTTC
NA TRBD1 TRBJ1-6 TRBV6-1 CASSEYRDRSGSPLHF TGTGCCAGCAGTGAGTACCGGGACAGAAGTGGGTCACCCCTCCACTTT
NA TRBD1 TRBJ1-2 TRBV29-1 CSVEEGTGVGYTF TGCAGCGTTGAAGAAGGGACAGGGGTAGGCTACACCTTC
NA TRBD1 TRBJ2-7 TRBV4-3 CASSQAQQGPGDYEQYF TGCGCCAGCAGCCAGGCCCAACAGGGGCCAGGCGACTACGAGCAGTACTTC
few NA TRBJ2-5 TRBV5-1 CASSPPQGTTQYF TGCGCCAGCAGCCCCCCCCAGGGGACGACCCAGTACTTC
NA NA TRBJ2-1 TRBV12-5 CASASFDNEQFF TGTGCTAGTGCCTCTTTTGACAATGAGCAGTTCTTC
NA TRBD2 TRBJ2-1 TRBV7-2 CASSIPSGVSYNEQFF TGTGCCAGCAGCATTCCTAGCGGGGTCTCCTACAATGAGCAGTTCTTC
NA NA TRBJ1-4 TRBV5-4 CASSAQGPGEKLFF TGTGCCAGCAGCGCACAGGGACCTGGTGAAAAACTGTTTTTT
NA TRBD1 TRBJ2-7 TRBV9 CASSVRRDRGYEQYF TGTGCCAGCAGCGTACGCCGGGACAGGGGGTACGAGCAGTACTTC
few TRBD2 TRBJ2-1 TRBV29-1 CISGRENEQFF TGCATCTCGGGGAGGGAGAATGAGCAGTTCTTC
NA NA TRBJ1-6 TRBV27 CASSLAGGSSPLHF TGTGCCAGCAGCCTGGCGGGGGGCAGTTCACCCCTCCACTTT
NA TRBD1 TRBJ2-7 TRBV10-3 CASDPGQGLYEQYF TGTGCCAGTGATCCGGGACAGGGTCTCTACGAGCAGTACTTC
few NA TRBJ1-1 TRBV29-1 CSVDEAGGGEAFF TGCAGCGTTGATGAGGCGGGGGGCGGTGAAGCTTTCTTT
NA NA TRBJ2-6 TRBV28 CASSLLDSSGANVLTF TGTGCCAGCAGTTTATTGGACAGCTCTGGGGCCAACGTCCTGACTTTC
NA TRBD1 TRBJ2-7 TRBV19 CASSIGTGPQYF TGTGCCAGTAGTATCGGGACAGGGCCGCAGTACTTC
NA NA TRBJ2-3 TRBV29-1 CSVESSSDTQYF TGCAGCGTTGAATCTAGCTCAGATACGCAGTATTTT
few TRBD1 TRBJ2-3 TRBV5-6 CASSPGQGTNTDTQYF TGTGCCAGCAGCCCGGGACAGGGAACGAACACAGATACGCAGTATTTT
few NA TRBJ1-5 TRBV28 CASIPPRGGNQPQHF TGTGCCAGCATCCCCCCCAGGGGTGGAAATCAGCCCCAGCATTTT
few TRBD1 TRBJ2-4 TRBV30 CAWSVLGGGKNIQYF TGTGCCTGGAGCGTCCTAGGGGGCGGGAAAAACATTCAGTACTTC
once TRBD2 TRBJ2-5 TRBV4-1 CASSHPGLAKETQYF TGCGCCAGCAGCCATCCCGGACTAGCGAAGGAGACCCAGTACTTC
NA NA TRBJ2-7 TRBV5-1 CASSFGQPSYEQYF TGCGCCAGCAGCTTCGGACAGCCTTCCTACGAGCAGTACTTC